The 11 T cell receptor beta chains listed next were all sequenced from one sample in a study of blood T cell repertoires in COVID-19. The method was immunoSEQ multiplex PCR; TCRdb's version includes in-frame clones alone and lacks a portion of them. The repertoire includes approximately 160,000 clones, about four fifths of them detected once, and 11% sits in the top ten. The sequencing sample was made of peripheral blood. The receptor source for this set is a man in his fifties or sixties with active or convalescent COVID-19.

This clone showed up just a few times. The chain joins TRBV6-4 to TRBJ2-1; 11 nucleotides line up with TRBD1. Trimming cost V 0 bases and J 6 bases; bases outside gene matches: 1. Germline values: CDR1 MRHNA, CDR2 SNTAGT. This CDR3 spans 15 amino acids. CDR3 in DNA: TGTGCCAGCAGTGACTCCGGGACAGGGGGCAATGAGCAGTTCTTC. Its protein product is CASSDSGTGGNEQFF.

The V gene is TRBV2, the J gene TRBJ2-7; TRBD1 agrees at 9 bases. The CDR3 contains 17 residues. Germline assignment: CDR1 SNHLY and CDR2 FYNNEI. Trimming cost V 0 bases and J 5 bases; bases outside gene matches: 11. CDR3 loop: CASSEAPGQGFHDEQYF. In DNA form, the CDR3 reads TGTGCCAGCAGTGAAGCCCCGGGACAGGGCTTCCACGACGAGCAGTACTTC.

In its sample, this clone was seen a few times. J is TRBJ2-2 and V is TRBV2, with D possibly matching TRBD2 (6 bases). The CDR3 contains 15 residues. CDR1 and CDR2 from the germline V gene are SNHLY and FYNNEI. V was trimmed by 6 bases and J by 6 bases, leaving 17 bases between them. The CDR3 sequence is CASRRGGEEAGELFF. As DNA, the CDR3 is TGTGCCAGCAGGAGGGGAGGTGAGGAAGCCGGGGAGCTGTTTTTT.

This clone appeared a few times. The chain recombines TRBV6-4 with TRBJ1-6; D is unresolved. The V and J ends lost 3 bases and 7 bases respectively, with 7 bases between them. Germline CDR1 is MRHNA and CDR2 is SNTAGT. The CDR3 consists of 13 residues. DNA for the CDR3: TGTGCCAGCAGTGAAATGGCCAATTCACCCCTCCACTTT. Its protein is CASSEMANSPLHF.

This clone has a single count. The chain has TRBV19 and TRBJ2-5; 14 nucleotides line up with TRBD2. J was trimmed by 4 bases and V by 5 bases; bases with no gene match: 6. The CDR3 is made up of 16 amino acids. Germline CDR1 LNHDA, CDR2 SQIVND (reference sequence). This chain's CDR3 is CASSSRLAGGPETQYF. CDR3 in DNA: TGTGCCAGTAGTTCTCGACTAGCGGGGGGGCCAGAGACCCAGTACTTC.

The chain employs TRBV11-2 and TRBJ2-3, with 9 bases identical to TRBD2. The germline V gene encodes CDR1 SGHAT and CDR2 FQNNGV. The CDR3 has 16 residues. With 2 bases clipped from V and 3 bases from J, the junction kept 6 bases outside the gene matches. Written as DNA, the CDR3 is TGTGCCAGCAGCTTAAGTGGCGGGGGGGCGACAGATACGCAGTATTTT. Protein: CASSLSGGGATDTQYF.

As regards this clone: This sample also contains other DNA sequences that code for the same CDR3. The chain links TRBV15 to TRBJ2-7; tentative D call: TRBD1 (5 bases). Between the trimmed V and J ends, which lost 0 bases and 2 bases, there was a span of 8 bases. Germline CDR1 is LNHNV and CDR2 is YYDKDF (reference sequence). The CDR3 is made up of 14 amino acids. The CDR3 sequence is CATSRDQGPYEQYF. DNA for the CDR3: TGTGCCACCAGCAGAGATCAGGGCCCCTACGAGCAGTACTTC.

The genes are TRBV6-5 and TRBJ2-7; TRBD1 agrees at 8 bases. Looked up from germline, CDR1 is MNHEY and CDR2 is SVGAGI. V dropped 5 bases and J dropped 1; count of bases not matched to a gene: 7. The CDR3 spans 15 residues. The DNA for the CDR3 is TGTGCCAGCAGTAAGCCCGGACAGGGTTCCTACGAGCAGTACTTC. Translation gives CASSKPGQGSYEQYF.

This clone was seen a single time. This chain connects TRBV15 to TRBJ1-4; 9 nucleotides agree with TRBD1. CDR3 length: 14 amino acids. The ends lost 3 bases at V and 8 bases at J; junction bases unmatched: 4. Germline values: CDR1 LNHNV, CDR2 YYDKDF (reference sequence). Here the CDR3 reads CATSSGQGREKLFF. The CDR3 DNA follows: TGTGCCACCAGCAGCGGACAGGGGAGGGAAAAACTGTTTTTT.

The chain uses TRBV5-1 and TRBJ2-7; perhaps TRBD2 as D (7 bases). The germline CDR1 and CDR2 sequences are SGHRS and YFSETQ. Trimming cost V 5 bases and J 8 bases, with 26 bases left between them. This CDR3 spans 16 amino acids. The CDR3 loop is CASSPRTEGGGPQQYF. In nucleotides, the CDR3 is TGCGCCAGCAGTCCCCGAACAGAGGGGGGAGGGCCGCAGCAGTACTTC.

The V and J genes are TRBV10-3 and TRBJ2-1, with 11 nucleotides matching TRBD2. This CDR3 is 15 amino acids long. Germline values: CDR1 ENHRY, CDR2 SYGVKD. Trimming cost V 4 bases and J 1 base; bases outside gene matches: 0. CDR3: CAISVAGGSYNEQFF. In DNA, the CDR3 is TGTGCCATCAGTGTAGCGGGAGGGTCCTACAATGAGCAGTTCTTC.